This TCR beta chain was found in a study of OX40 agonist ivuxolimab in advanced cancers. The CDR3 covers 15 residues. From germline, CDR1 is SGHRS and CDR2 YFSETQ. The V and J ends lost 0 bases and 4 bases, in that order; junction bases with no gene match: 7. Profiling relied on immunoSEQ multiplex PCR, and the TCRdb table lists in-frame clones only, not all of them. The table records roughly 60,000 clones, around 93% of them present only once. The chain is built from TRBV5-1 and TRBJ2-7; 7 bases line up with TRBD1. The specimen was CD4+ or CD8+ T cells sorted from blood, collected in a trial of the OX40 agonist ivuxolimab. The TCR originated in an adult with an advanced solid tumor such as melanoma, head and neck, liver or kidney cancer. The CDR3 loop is CASSLGQGEKYEQYF. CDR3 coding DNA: TGCGCCAGCAGCTTGGGGCAGGGGGAGAAATACGAGCAGTACTTC.